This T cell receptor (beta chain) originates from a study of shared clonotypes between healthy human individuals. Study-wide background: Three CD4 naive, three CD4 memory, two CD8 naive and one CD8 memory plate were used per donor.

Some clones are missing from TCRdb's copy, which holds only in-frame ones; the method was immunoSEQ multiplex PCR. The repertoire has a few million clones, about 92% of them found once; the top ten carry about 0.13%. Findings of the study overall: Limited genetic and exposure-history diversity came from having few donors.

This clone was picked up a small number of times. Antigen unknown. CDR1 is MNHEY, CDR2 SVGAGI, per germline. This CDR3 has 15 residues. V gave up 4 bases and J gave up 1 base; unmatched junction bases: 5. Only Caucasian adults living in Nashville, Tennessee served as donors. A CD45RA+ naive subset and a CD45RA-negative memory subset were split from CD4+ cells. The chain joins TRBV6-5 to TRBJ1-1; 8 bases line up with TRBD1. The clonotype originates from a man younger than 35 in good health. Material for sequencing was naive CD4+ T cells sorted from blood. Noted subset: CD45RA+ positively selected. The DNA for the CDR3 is TGTGCCAGCAGTTTCTCCGGGACAGGGAACACTGAAGCTTTCTTT. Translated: CASSFSGTGNTEAFF.